What follows are 15 T cell receptor delta chains derived from one specimen sequenced in a study of gamma-delta chains in newborns, infants, children. TCRdb called clones from the reads again using CATT. The sample yields just under 5,000 delta-chain clones, less than 4% seen once. Input material: blood. All receptors come from a child who was a newborn, infant or young child, either healthy, febrile or measles-vaccinated (not recorded which).

The chain has TRDV1 and TRDJ1, with 8 nucleotides matching TRDD3. The V segment lost 2 bases and the J segment 0 bases; nucleotides outside the gene matches: 11. Germline V CDR1 and CDR2: TSWWSYY, QGS. This CDR3 contains 18 residues. The CDR3 DNA sequence: TGTGCTCTTGGGGAAGCTAAGTCCCGACTGGGGGACACCGATAAACTCATCTTT. It codes for CALGEAKSRLGDTDKLIF.

In DNA, the CDR3 is TGTGCCTGTGACCACCTGGGGGCCCAAATGACAGCACAACTCTTCTTT. Its translation: CACDHLGAQMTAQLFF. V usage is TRDV2 and J usage is TRDJ2; 7 nucleotides line up with TRDD3. With 3 bases clipped from V and 3 bases from J, the junction kept 9 bases outside the gene matches. Per the germline V gene, CDR1 is GEAIGNYY and CDR2 is EKD. This CDR3 comprises 16 residues.

This clone was detected only a few times. The rearrangement uses TRDV1 and TRDJ2, with 12 bases lining up with TRDD3. The V gene end was trimmed by 2 bases and the J gene end by 4 bases; junction bases not matched to a gene: 26. The CDR3 spans 24 residues. Germline V lookup: CDR1 TSWWSYY, CDR2 QGS. The CDR3 sequence: CALGEALPIARTGGYTLGTAQLFF. The DNA of the CDR3 is TGTGCTCTTGGGGAAGCCCTTCCTATTGCTCGTACTGGGGGATACACTCTCGGGACAGCACAACTCTTCTTT.

This clone showed up just a few times. One base away lies a much larger clone, so this may be a sequencing read error. This sequence joins TRDV2 and TRDJ3; 12 nucleotides match TRDD3. The CDR3 covers 22 residues. In germline, CDR1 is GEAIGNYY, CDR2 EKD. CDR3 residues: CACDPLLGDTRSSSWDTRRMFF. The CDR3 nucleotides read TGTGCCTGTGACCCTCTACTGGGGGATACTCGTTCTAGCTCCTGGGACACCCGACGGATGTTTTTC.

The genes are TRDV2 and TRDJ3, with 13 bases that match TRDD3. V dropped 2 bases and J dropped 0; count of bases not matched to a gene: 6. CDR1 is GEAIGNYY and CDR2 is EKD in the germline V gene. The CDR3 consists of 20 residues. CDR3 sequence reads: CACDSTGGYASSWDTRQMFF. In nucleotides, the CDR3 is TGTGCCTGTGACAGTACTGGGGGATACGCGAGCTCCTGGGACACCCGACAGATGTTTTTC.

This clone was recorded a few times. The chain uses TRDV1 and TRDJ1, with D possibly TRDD3 on 6 matching bases. Trimming pared 5 bases from V and 0 bases from J, leaving 13 bases between. The V gene's germline CDR1 is TSWWSYY and CDR2 QGS. The CDR3 contains 15 residues. CDR3 loop: CALGNKLGYTDKLIF. CDR3 sequence (DNA): TGTGCTCTTGGGAATAAACTGGGTTACACCGATAAACTCATCTTT.

Concerning this clone itself: With a much larger clone just one base away, this may be a read error. The J gene is TRDJ3, the V gene TRDV2; 9 bases align to TRDD3. The germline CDR1 and CDR2 sequences are GEAIGNYY and EKD. This CDR3 comprises 18 residues. CDR3 sequence: CACGTVGIRSWDTRQMFF. CDR3 bases: TGTGCCTGTGGCACCGTGGGGATACGCTCCTGGGACACCCGACAGATGTTTTTC.

About this clone itself: Other nucleotide sequences in the sample specify the same CDR3. V and J are TRDV2 and TRDJ3; 9 bases align to TRDD3. CDR3 length: 18 amino acids. Germline loops: CDR1 GEAIGNYY, CDR2 EKD. With V trimmed by 1 base and J by 0 bases, 3 bases remained unmatched. CDR3 DNA sequence: TGTGCCTGTGACACTGTGGGGATACGCTCCTGGGACACCCGACAGATGTTTTTC. Amino acid sequence: CACDTVGIRSWDTRQMFF.

The J gene is TRDJ2, the V gene TRDV2; 8 nucleotides match TRDD3. Germline-derived CDR1 and CDR2 are GEAIGNYY and EKD. The CDR3 is made up of 15 amino acids. V lost 3 bases, J lost 3 bases, and 5 bases stayed unmatched. CDR3: CACDSLGGMTAQLFF. In DNA form, the CDR3 reads TGTGCCTGTGACTCACTGGGGGGTATGACAGCACAACTCTTCTTT.

The V gene is TRDV1, the J gene TRDJ1; 9 nucleotides agree with TRDD3. The CDR3 loop spans 20 amino acids. Per germline, CDR1 TSWWSYY and CDR2 QGS. The J segment lost 3 bases and the V segment lost 2 bases, leaving 19 bases of the junction unmatched. DNA for the CDR3: TGTGCTCTTGGGGAAGATGGGGTTTCCTCTAAGGGGGATACCCCCGATAAACTCATCTTT. This translates into CALGEDGVSSKGDTPDKLIF.

This clone was observed a few times. The chain is built from TRDV1 and TRDJ1; weak D call: TRDD3 (5 bases). Trimming left V 0 bases short and J 1 base short, with 18 bases between. The CDR3 is 18 amino acids. Germline loops: CDR1 TSWWSYY, CDR2 QGS. The CDR3 region has the DNA TGTGCTCTTGGGGAACTCTACCAGGGGGCCCAAACCACCGATAAACTCATCTTT. Translating it yields CALGELYQGAQTTDKLIF.

This clone qualifies as medium-sized. Other DNA sequences within the sample encode an identical CDR3. The chain is built from TRDV2 and TRDJ3; 9 nucleotides align to TRDD3. The J segment lost 0 bases and the V segment lost 1 base, leaving 6 bases of the junction unmatched. The CDR3 contains 19 residues. Germline V CDR1 and CDR2: GEAIGNYY, EKD. This CDR3 is CACDTVLGESSWDTRQMFF. The CDR3 DNA follows: TGTGCCTGTGACACTGTACTGGGGGAGAGCTCCTGGGACACCCGACAGATGTTTTTC.

With regard to this clone: The sample has other DNA sequences that encode this CDR3 too. The chain employs TRDV2 and TRDJ1; no definite D call. This CDR3 comprises 13 residues. Trimming stripped 1 base from V and 0 bases from J, with 5 bases between. From germline, CDR1 is GEAIGNYY and CDR2 EKD. DNA of the CDR3: TGTGCCTGTGACACGTGGGACACCGATAAACTCATCTTT. Amino acid sequence: CACDTWDTDKLIF.

This sequence joins TRDV2 and TRDJ3; 9 bases are shared with TRDD3. The junction had 10 bases not matched to a gene; V was cut back by 0 bases and J by 2 bases. The CDR3 is made up of 20 amino acids. Germline CDR1 GEAIGNYY, CDR2 EKD. The CDR3 spells CACDTVSGGFLTWDTRQMFF. CDR3 DNA sequence: TGTGCCTGTGACACCGTCTCTGGGGGATTTTTAACCTGGGACACCCGACAGATGTTTTTC.

This clone turned up a few times. The chain carries TRDV2 and TRDJ3; D remains unclear. There are 18 residues in the CDR3. CDR1 and CDR2 from the germline V gene are GEAIGNYY and EKD. Trimming cost V 1 base and J 0 bases, with 12 bases left between them. CDR3 in amino acids: CACDTGTLSSWDTRQMFF. Here the CDR3 DNA reads TGTGCCTGTGACACGGGTACGCTAAGCTCCTGGGACACCCGACAGATGTTTTTC.